The present entry profiles one TCR beta chain with its context. The sample belongs to a study of monozygotic twins with inflammatory bowel disease. Germline CDR1 reads MNHNY; CDR2 reads SVGAGI (reference sequence). The CDR3 is 13 amino acids. With the 5' RACE reads reprocessed, TCRdb shows one record per CDR3 protein and no DNA. The sample has 200,000 to 250,000 distinct CDR3 sequences. Sequences were obtained from blood. The sequence came from a human donor with ulcerative colitis or Crohn's disease, or a healthy co-twin of an affected twin (not recorded which). V usage is TRBV6-6 and J usage is TRBJ2-5; there is no DNA to check the TCRdb D call of TRBD2. The CDR3 sequence is CASSYSLAETQYF.